This TCR beta chain was profiled in a study of cytomegalovirus exposure and HLA in healthy donors. On this clone itself: Its antigen remains unknown.

Per germline, CDR1 SNHLY and CDR2 FYNNEI. V was pared by 5 bases and J by 8 bases, with 10 bases between. The CDR3 runs 12 residues. Researchers ran the PCR with 60 Vbeta and 13 Jbeta primers. Clones were read by immunoSEQ multiplex PCR, and TCRdb kept only the in-frame ones, dropping some. Here the sample spans more than 150,000 clones, around 80% being singletons. Study-level points and caveats: Most TCR sequences were uncommon, yet certain public TCRs appeared in many donors. TCR beta chain V- and J-gene trimming was linked, in a later analysis, to a missense variant in DCLRE1C. When analyzed later, the rates of TCR association showed variation by HLA locus, with DRB1 the most and HLA-C the fewest. Approximately 18,000 TCR beta sequences were associated with HLA alleles at 0.05 false discovery rate in a later analysis.

This TCR was sampled from a girl aged 2-10 years in good health and CMV-seropositive. The source material was PBMCs. This chain uses TRBV2 with TRBJ2-1, with D unclear. CDR3 in amino acids: CASSIRGYEQFF. The CDR3 DNA sequence: TGTGCCAGCAGTATTAGAGGCTATGAGCAGTTCTTC.